These T cell receptor beta chains were read from a single sample in a study of PD-1 and CTLA-4 blockade in melanoma. Method: immunoSEQ multiplex PCR; TCRdb's copy keeps in-frame clones and lacks some. The table includes around 31,000 clones, 91% detected once. Source: CD8+ T cells from peripheral blood, taken from a patient given anti-PD-1 treatment. The receptors were gathered from a human donor with melanoma. Both conserved end residues are part of each CDR3. D genes are given only for firm matches. Clone size is given for some rows only: seen once, a few or many times, or a class if the clone is expanded.

D: TRBD2
V: TRBV27
J: TRBJ2-1
size: -
CDR3: CASSLTPGLANNEQFF
DNA: TGTGCCAGCAGTCTAACCCCGGGACTAGCGAACAATGAGCAGTTCTTC

D: TRBD2
V: TRBV5-1
J: TRBJ2-1
size: -
CDR3: CASTSGGGYNEQFF
DNA: TGCGCCAGCACCTCGGGAGGGGGCTACAATGAGCAGTTCTTC

D: TRBD1
V: TRBV14
J: TRBJ1-1
size: -
CDR3: CASSTIGQGVMNTEAFF
DNA: TGTGCCAGCAGCACCATCGGACAGGGGGTTATGAACACTGAAGCTTTCTTT

D: TRBD2
V: TRBV6-4
J: TRBJ2-3
size: -
CDR3: CASSESGGSTDTQYF
DNA: TGTGCCAGCAGTGAGTCGGGGGGTAGCACAGATACGCAGTATTTT

D: -
V: TRBV6-6
J: TRBJ2-1
size: once
CDR3: CASSPQDWGSYNEQFF
DNA: TGTGCCAGCAGCCCGCAGGACTGGGGCAGCTACAATGAGCAGTTCTTC

D: -
V: TRBV7-9
J: TRBJ1-1
size: -
CDR3: CATTSMSTEAFF
DNA: TGTGCCACCACAAGCATGAGCACTGAAGCTTTCTTT

D: -
V: TRBV18
J: TRBJ2-7
size: -
CDR3: CACRDRSSYEQYF
DNA: TGTGCCTGCCGGGACCGCAGCTCCTACGAGCAGTACTTC

D: -
V: TRBV7-9
J: TRBJ2-7
size: once
CDR3: CASSPGSPNEQYF
DNA: TGTGCCAGCAGCCCCGGATCTCCGAACGAGCAGTACTTC

D: TRBD1
V: TRBV7-3
J: TRBJ1-1
size: -
CDR3: CASSLSAGGLGTEAFF
DNA: TGTGCCAGCAGCTTAAGTGCAGGGGGACTAGGGACTGAAGCTTTCTTT

D: TRBD1
V: TRBV11-2
J: TRBJ2-7
size: -
CDR3: CASSNFLLDRDDEQYF
DNA: TGTGCCAGCAGCAACTTTCTCCTTGACAGGGACGACGAGCAGTACTTC

D: -
V: TRBV7-2
J: TRBJ1-1
size: -
CDR3: CASPIGTEAFF
DNA: TGTGCCAGCCCCATTGGTACTGAAGCTTTCTTT

D: TRBD1
V: TRBV4-2
J: TRBJ2-1
size: -
CDR3: CASSQYREQGFDEQFF
DNA: TGTGCCAGCAGCCAGTACCGGGAACAGGGGTTCGATGAGCAGTTCTTC

D: TRBD1
V: TRBV11-2
J: TRBJ2-7
size: once
CDR3: CASSLWTGGAEQYF
DNA: TGTGCCAGCAGCTTATGGACAGGGGGAGCCGAGCAGTACTTC

D: -
V: TRBV29-1
J: TRBJ2-7
size: few
CDR3: CSVEEAVVYGYEQYF
DNA: TGCAGCGTTGAAGAGGCGGTGGTTTACGGGTACGAGCAGTACTTC

D: -
V: TRBV5-6
J: TRBJ1-5
size: -
CDR3: CASSRQGSNQPQHF
DNA: TGTGCCAGCAGTCGGCAGGGGAGCAATCAGCCCCAGCATTTT

D: -
V: TRBV20-1
J: TRBJ1-1
size: -
CDR3: CSASPDTGVTEAFF
DNA: TGCAGTGCTAGTCCGGACACAGGAGTTACTGAAGCTTTCTTT

D: TRBD1
V: TRBV10-3
J: TRBJ1-1
size: -
CDR3: CAISETTPDRWGNTEAFF
DNA: TGTGCCATCAGTGAGACGACCCCGGACAGGTGGGGGAACACTGAAGCTTTCTTT

D: -
V: TRBV7-8
J: TRBJ2-1
size: -
CDR3: CASSPTPTYNEQFF
DNA: TGTGCCAGCAGCCCCACGCCGACGTACAATGAGCAGTTCTTC

D: -
V: TRBV10-3
J: TRBJ2-5
size: once
CDR3: CAISEGSELGETQYF
DNA: TGTGCCATCAGTGAGGGGAGCGAGCTCGGAGAGACCCAGTACTTC

D: -
V: TRBV27
J: TRBJ1-6
size: -
CDR3: CASSSQTEFYNSPLHF
DNA: TGTGCCAGCAGTTCTCAGACAGAGTTTTATAATTCACCCCTCCACTTT

D: -
V: TRBV6-4
J: TRBJ2-2
size: -
CDR3: CASSDSLAGNTGELFF
DNA: TGTGCCAGCAGTGACTCCCTAGCAGGGAACACCGGGGAGCTGTTTTTT

D: TRBD2
V: TRBV11-2
J: TRBJ2-7
size: -
CDR3: CASSLVSSGGEQYF
DNA: TGTGCCAGCAGCTTAGTGTCTAGCGGGGGTGAGCAGTACTTC

D: -
V: TRBV7-8
J: TRBJ1-1
size: -
CDR3: CASSSRAMNTEAFF
DNA: TGTGCCAGCAGCTCCAGGGCCATGAACACTGAAGCTTTCTTT

D: -
V: TRBV30
J: TRBJ1-2
size: -
CDR3: CAWSGRGEGYTF
DNA: TGTGCCTGGAGTGGCAGGGGAGAGGGCTACACCTTC

D: TRBD1
V: TRBV25-1
J: TRBJ1-1
size: few
CDR3: CASSEDRGLTEAFF
DNA: TGTGCCAGCAGTGAGGACAGGGGGCTCACTGAAGCTTTCTTT

D: -
V: TRBV6-5
J: TRBJ1-1
size: once
CDR3: CASSLGIGTEAFF
DNA: TGTGCCAGCAGTTTGGGGATCGGCACTGAAGCTTTCTTT

D: TRBD1
V: TRBV7-9
J: TRBJ1-1
size: -
CDR3: CASSPRQGDTEAFF
DNA: TGTGCCAGCAGCCCTCGACAGGGGGACACTGAAGCTTTCTTT

D: TRBD2
V: TRBV19
J: TRBJ2-7
size: -
CDR3: CASSIGTSGTYEQYF
DNA: TGTGCCAGTAGTATAGGAACTAGCGGTACCTACGAGCAGTACTTC

D: -
V: TRBV12-3/TRBV12-4
J: TRBJ2-1
size: -
CDR3: CASSFGTYNEQFF
DNA: TGTGCCAGCAGTTTTGGGACCTACAATGAGCAGTTCTTC

D: -
V: TRBV18
J: TRBJ2-5
size: -
CDR3: CASLEYGTQYF
DNA: TGTGCCAGCTTGGAGTACGGGACCCAGTACTTC

D: TRBD2
V: TRBV19
J: TRBJ2-1
size: -
CDR3: CASTPGTSDEQFF
DNA: TGTGCCAGTACCCCTGGGACTAGCGATGAGCAGTTCTTC

D: -
V: TRBV19
J: TRBJ1-1
size: -
CDR3: CASSGGGPMWNTEAFF
DNA: TGTGCCAGTAGTGGTGGGGGCCCGATGTGGAACACTGAAGCTTTCTTT

D: -
V: TRBV15
J: TRBJ2-1
size: -
CDR3: CATSRDQLWGYNEQFF
DNA: TGTGCCACCAGCAGAGATCAACTATGGGGATACAATGAGCAGTTCTTC

D: -
V: TRBV24-1
J: TRBJ1-1
size: -
CDR3: CATSVGAGTEAFF
DNA: TGTGCCACCAGTGTAGGGGCGGGCACTGAAGCTTTCTTT

D: TRBD1
V: TRBV24-1
J: TRBJ2-2
size: few
CDR3: CATSDGGTGGPTGELFF
DNA: TGTGCCACCAGTGATGGGGGGACAGGGGGACCCACCGGGGAGCTGTTTTTT

D: -
V: TRBV7-8
J: TRBJ2-7
size: -
CDR3: CASSAQGTNEQYF
DNA: TGTGCCAGCAGCGCCCAGGGGACGAACGAGCAGTACTTC

D: -
V: TRBV30
J: TRBJ2-6
size: -
CDR3: CAWSVRGAGANVLTF
DNA: TGTGCCTGGAGTGTACGAGGGGCTGGGGCCAACGTCCTGACTTTC

D: -
V: TRBV7-9
J: TRBJ2-7
size: -
CDR3: CASSLVEVPGTYEQYF
DNA: TGTGCCAGCAGCTTAGTAGAGGTTCCAGGAACCTACGAGCAGTACTTC

D: -
V: TRBV9
J: TRBJ2-3
size: -
CDR3: CASSEEGSGTDTQYF
DNA: TGTGCCAGCAGCGAAGAGGGGAGTGGGACAGATACGCAGTATTTT

D: -
V: TRBV7-9
J: TRBJ1-5
size: -
CDR3: CASSSGALSNQPQHF
DNA: TGTGCCAGCAGCTCGGGGGCACTTAGCAATCAGCCCCAGCATTTT

D: -
V: TRBV28
J: TRBJ1-5
size: -
CDR3: CASSPPRQPQHF
DNA: TGTGCCAGCAGCCCCCCGAGGCAGCCCCAGCATTTT

D: -
V: TRBV10-1
J: TRBJ2-3
size: -
CDR3: CASTQGGRSPDTQYF
DNA: TGCGCCAGCACCCAGGGGGGAAGGTCGCCAGATACGCAGTATTTT

D: TRBD2
V: TRBV6-5
J: TRBJ2-7
size: -
CDR3: CASSSGLALYEQYF
DNA: TGTGCCAGCAGTTCTGGACTAGCGCTCTACGAGCAGTACTTC

D: -
V: TRBV3-1/TRBV3-2
J: TRBJ1-1
size: few
CDR3: CASSQDTEAFF
DNA: TGTGCCAGCAGCCAAGACACTGAAGCTTTCTTT

D: -
V: TRBV7-8
J: TRBJ1-5
size: -
CDR3: CASSLEGRLSNQPQHF
DNA: TGTGCCAGCAGCTTAGAGGGGCGGCTTAGCAATCAGCCCCAGCATTTT

D: TRBD2
V: TRBV7-9
J: TRBJ2-5
size: -
CDR3: CASSPRVRTSPSETQYF
DNA: TGTGCCAGCAGCCCCCGGGTACGGACTAGTCCGTCAGAGACCCAGTACTTC

D: -
V: TRBV7-8
J: TRBJ1-1
size: -
CDR3: CASGFGNTEAFF
DNA: TGTGCCAGCGGCTTTGGGAACACTGAAGCTTTCTTT

D: TRBD1
V: TRBV27
J: TRBJ2-7
size: -
CDR3: CASSYGTGEPYEQYF
DNA: TGTGCCAGCAGTTACGGGACAGGGGAGCCCTACGAGCAGTACTTC

D: -
V: TRBV28
J: TRBJ2-3
size: -
CDR3: CASFGGAISGTQYF
DNA: TGTGCCAGCTTCGGCGGAGCGATCTCAGGGACGCAGTATTTT

D: -
V: TRBV7-9
J: TRBJ2-3
size: -
CDR3: CASSLVTRGTDTQYF
DNA: TGTGCCAGCAGCTTAGTAACTAGGGGCACAGATACGCAGTATTTT

D: -
V: TRBV7-9
J: TRBJ2-6
size: -
CDR3: CASSRLSSGANVLTF
DNA: TGTGCCAGCAGCCGACTTAGTTCTGGGGCCAACGTCCTGACTTTC

D: TRBD2
V: TRBV7-7
J: TRBJ2-3
size: few
CDR3: CASSLRRGAADTQYF
DNA: TGTGCCAGCAGCTTAAGGCGGGGGGCTGCAGATACGCAGTATTTT